The clone carrying this TCR beta chain has only a few counts. Its specificity is unknown. In germline, CDR1 is SEHNR, CDR2 FQNEAQ (reference sequence). The germline V and J ends were trimmed by 6 bases and 5 bases, with 13 bases remaining between them. The CDR3 is 13 amino acids. This sample is part of a study of CD8 T cells in Susac syndrome. Study background: Patients with Susac syndrome had blood drawn and were at that point therapy-naive, on corticosteroids, or on intravenous immunoglobulin alone. Whole-study results and caveats: In Susac patients, clonal expansion was not detected in CD4+ cells.

Random hexamers served to reverse transcribe roughly 0.5 to 1 ug RNA. TCRdb called the immunoSEQ multiplex PCR reads again in MiXCR, with one record for every CDR3 protein. The table has some 190,000 distinct CDR3 sequences, about 94% seen once. The sequence derives from a human donor with Susac syndrome. The sample taken for sequencing was CD4+ T cells from PBMCs. This rearrangement joins TRBV7-9 to TRBJ2-5; D tentatively reads TRBD1 or TRBD2 (6 bases each). CDR3 protein: CASSRGEAETQYF. CDR3 DNA: TGTGCCAGCAGTAGGGGGGAAGCGGAGACCCAGTACTTC.